This T cell receptor (beta chain) derives from a study of blood T cell repertoires in COVID-19. Study information: Samples came from the United States, Italy and Spain, spanning acute and convalescent COVID-19.

The CDR3 has 15 residues. CDR1 and CDR2 (germline): LNHDA, SQIVND (reference sequence). V gave up 5 bases and J gave up 3 bases; unmatched junction bases: 5. Those who participated ranged in age from roughly 18 to 90 years and resided in approximately 23 US areas. In the original processing: Researchers report that nucleated cell counts were estimated from reference gene primer amplification. Clones were read by immunoSEQ multiplex PCR, and TCRdb kept only the in-frame ones, dropping some. That table furnishes V, J and clone size, whereas the DNA furnished D and trimming. The sample yields approximately 310,000 clones, about 85% seen once.

The sequenced sample was PBMCs or T cells enriched from blood (not recorded which). V usage is TRBV19 and J usage is TRBJ1-5, with 9 bases lining up with TRBD1. This TCR was sampled from a woman between 25 and 40 years old who had been exposed to COVID-19. CDR3 in amino acids: CASSRRQGDNQPQHF. The DNA of the CDR3 is TGTGCCAGTAGTCGGAGACAGGGGGACAATCAGCCCCAGCATTTT.